Shown below are 7 T cell receptor beta chains from a single sample sequenced in a study of blood T cell repertoires in COVID-19. The table came from immunoSEQ multiplex PCR; TCRdb's copy has only in-frame clones and leaves some out. The data show about 320,000 clones, roughly nine tenths seen once. The sample was PBMCs or T cells enriched from blood (not recorded which). The receptors stem from a man aged 60 to 69 who had recovered from COVID-19.

The chain carries TRBV11-3 and TRBJ1-1; D gene unclear. V was trimmed by 5 bases and J by 1 base, leaving 14 bases between them. The germline V gene has CDR1 SGHNT and CDR2 YENEEA. This CDR3 comprises 15 residues. In nucleotides, the CDR3 is TGTGCCAGCAGCCCCCGTTCAGGCAGGAACACTGAAGCTTTCTTT. Translation: CASSPRSGRNTEAFF.

CDR3 in amino acids: CASSASGTGEQYF. CDR3 bases: TGCGCCAGCAGCGCTAGCGGGACGGGTGAGCAGTACTTC. The gene calls are TRBV5-1 and TRBJ2-7, with 9 bases matching TRBD2. Germline V gene sequence: CDR1 SGHRS, CDR2 YFSETQ. CDR3 length: 13 residues. V trimming: 4 bases; J trimming: 7 bases; junction bases outside the gene matches: 6.

V and J are TRBV7-3 and TRBJ2-5; TRBD2 matches 8 bases. From germline, CDR1 is SGHTA and CDR2 FQGTGA. Trimming at V came to 2 bases and at J to 5 bases, leaving 7 bases not matched to a gene. The CDR3 spans 15 residues. As DNA, the CDR3 is TGTGCCAGCAGCTTAGTTGCTGGCGGGGGGGAGACCCAGTACTTC. It yields the protein CASSLVAGGGETQYF. Combining the CDR3 with reference TRBV7-3 and TRBJ2-5 gives the whole variable domain GAGVSQTPSNKVTEKGKYVELRCDPISGHTALYWYRQSLGQGPEFLIYFQGTGAADDSGLPNDRFFAVRPEGSVSTLKIQRTERGDSAVYLCASSLVAGGGETQYFGPGTRLLVL.

The chain combines TRBV7-2 with TRBJ2-5, with a tentative D call TRBD2 (6 bases). Trimming stripped 2 bases from V and 5 bases from J, with 12 bases between. The length of the CDR3 is 14 residues. Germline V CDR1 and CDR2: SGHTA, FQGNSA. In DNA, the CDR3 is TGTGCCAGCAGCTTATTCCCGGAGGGGGAGACCCAGTACTTC. Translation gives CASSLFPEGETQYF.

The chain joins TRBV2 to TRBJ2-2, with TRBD1 matching 10 bases. The germline V gene has CDR1 SNHLY and CDR2 FYNNEI. This CDR3 is built from 14 residues. V lost 5 bases, J lost 6 bases, and 3 bases stayed unmatched. The CDR3 region has the DNA TGTGCCAGCAGTCGGGACAGGGGCCCCGGGGAGCTGTTTTTT. This sequence encodes CASSRDRGPGELFF.

V is TRBV7-2 and J is TRBJ2-1, with 9 bases aligning to TRBD1. The CDR3 contains 16 residues. Trimming took 5 bases from V and 4 from J; bases not matched to a gene: 9. Germline V gene sequence: CDR1 SGHTA, CDR2 FQGNSA. The CDR3 is CASSPSWGQGYNEQFF. Written as DNA, the CDR3 is TGTGCCAGCAGCCCTAGCTGGGGACAGGGATACAATGAGCAGTTCTTC.

The chain employs TRBV5-4 and TRBJ2-7; D perhaps matches TRBD1 (6 bases). CDR3 length equals 15 residues. Per the germline V gene, CDR1 is SGHNT and CDR2 is YYREEE (reference sequence). Trimming shortened V by 1 base and J by 3 bases, and 14 bases separated the two germline ends. The CDR3 bases are TGTGCCAGCAGCTTGTACGGCAGGGGCGTCTACGAGCAGTACTTC. Its translation: CASSLYGRGVYEQYF.